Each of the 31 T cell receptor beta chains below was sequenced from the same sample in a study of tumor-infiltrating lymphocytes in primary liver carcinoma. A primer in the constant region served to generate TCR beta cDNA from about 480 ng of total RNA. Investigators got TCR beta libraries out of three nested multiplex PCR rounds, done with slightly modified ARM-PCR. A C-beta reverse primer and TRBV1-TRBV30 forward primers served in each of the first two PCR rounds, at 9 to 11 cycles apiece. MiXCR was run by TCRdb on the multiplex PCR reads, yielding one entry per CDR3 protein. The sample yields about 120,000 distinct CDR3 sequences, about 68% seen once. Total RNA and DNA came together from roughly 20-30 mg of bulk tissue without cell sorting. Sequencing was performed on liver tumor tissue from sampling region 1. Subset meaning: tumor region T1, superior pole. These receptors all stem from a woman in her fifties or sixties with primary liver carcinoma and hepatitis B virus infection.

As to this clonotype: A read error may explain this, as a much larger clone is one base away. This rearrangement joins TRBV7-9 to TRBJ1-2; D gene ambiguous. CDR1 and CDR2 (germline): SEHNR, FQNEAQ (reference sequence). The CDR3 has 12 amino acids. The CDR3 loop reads CASILANYGYTF. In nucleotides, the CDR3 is TGTGCCAGCATCTTAGCGAACTATGGCTACACCTTC.

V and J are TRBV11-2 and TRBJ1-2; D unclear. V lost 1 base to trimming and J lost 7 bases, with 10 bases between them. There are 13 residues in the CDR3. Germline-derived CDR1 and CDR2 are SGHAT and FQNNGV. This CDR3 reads CASSLGIGFGYTF. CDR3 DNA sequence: TGTGCCAGCAGCTTAGGCATCGGTTTTGGCTACACCTTC.

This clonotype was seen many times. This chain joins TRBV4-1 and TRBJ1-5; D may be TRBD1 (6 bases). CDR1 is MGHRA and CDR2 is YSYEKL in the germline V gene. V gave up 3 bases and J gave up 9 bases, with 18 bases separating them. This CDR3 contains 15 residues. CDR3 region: CASSHRRDGGGPQHF. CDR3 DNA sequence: TGCGCCAGCAGCCACAGGAGGGACGGGGGCGGGCCCCAGCATTTT.

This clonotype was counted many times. CDR3: CASSPGRSSGREQFF. CDR3 coding DNA: TGTGCCAGCAGTCCGGGACGGTCTAGCGGGAGGGAGCAGTTCTTC. The chain links TRBV12-3 or TRBV12-4 to TRBJ2-1; 11 bases line up with TRBD2. After removal of 5 bases from V and 10 bases from J, the junction contained 10 bases not matched to a gene. This CDR3 is 15 amino acids long.

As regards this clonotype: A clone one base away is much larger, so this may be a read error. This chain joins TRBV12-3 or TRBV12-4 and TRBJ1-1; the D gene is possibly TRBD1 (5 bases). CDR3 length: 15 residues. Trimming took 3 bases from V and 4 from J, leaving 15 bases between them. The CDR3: CASSLGGGRSTEAFF. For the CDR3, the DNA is TGTGCCAGCAGTTTGGGTGGGGGACGTAGCACTGAAGCTTTCTTT.

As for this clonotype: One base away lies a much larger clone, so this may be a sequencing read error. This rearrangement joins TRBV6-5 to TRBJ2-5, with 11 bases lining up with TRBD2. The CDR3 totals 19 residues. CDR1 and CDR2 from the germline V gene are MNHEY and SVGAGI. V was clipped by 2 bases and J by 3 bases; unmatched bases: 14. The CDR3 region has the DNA TGTGCCAGCAGTTACCCGATTAGCGGGAGGGAAGGTGGAGAAGAGACCCAGTACTTC. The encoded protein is CASSYPISGREGGEETQYF.

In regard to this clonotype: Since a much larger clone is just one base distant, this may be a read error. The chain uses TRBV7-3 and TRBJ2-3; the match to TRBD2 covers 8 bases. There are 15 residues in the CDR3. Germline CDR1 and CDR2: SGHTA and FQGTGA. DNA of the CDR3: TGTGCCAGCAACTTAGGAGCGGGAGGCACAGATACGCAGTATTTT. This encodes CASNLGAGGTDTQYF.

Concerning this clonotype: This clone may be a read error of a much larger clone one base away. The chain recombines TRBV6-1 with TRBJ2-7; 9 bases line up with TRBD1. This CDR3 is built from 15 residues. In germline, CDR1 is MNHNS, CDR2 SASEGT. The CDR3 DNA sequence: TGTGCCAGCATTGAATTTGGGACAGGGACCTACGAGCAGTACTTC. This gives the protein CASIEFGTGTYEQYF.

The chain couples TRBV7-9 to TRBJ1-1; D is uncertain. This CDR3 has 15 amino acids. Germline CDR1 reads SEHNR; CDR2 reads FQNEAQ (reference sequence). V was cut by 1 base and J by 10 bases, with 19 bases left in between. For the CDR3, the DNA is TGTGCCAGCAGCTTAGACGGAGCCTGGAGGTTTGGAGCTTTCTTT. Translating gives CASSLDGAWRFGAFF.

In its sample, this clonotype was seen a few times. The CDR3 DNA reads TGTGCCAGCAGCCCCGAGGTTGGGGGAAGTACTGAAGCTTTCTTT. Translated: CASSPEVGGSTEAFF. The chain recombines TRBV7-9 with TRBJ1-1; D might be TRBD1 (5 bases). Germline V gene sequence: CDR1 SEHNR, CDR2 FQNEAQ (reference sequence). The CDR3 contains 15 residues. V was clipped by 5 bases and J by 5 bases, with 18 bases between them.

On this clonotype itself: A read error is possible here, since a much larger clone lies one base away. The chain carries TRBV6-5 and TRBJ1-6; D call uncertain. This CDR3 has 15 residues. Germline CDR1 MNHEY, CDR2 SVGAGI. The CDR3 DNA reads TGTGCCAGCAGTTACTCGTTCGGGCGGAATTCAGCCCTCCACTTT. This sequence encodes CASSYSFGRNSALHF.

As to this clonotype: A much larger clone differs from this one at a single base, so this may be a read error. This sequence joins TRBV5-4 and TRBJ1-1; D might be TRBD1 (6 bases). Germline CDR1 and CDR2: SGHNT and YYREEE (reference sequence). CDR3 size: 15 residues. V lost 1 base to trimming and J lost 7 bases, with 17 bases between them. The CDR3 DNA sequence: TGTGCCAGCAGCTTGAAAACAGGGTCAGATCGTGAAGCTTTCTTT. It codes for CASSLKTGSDREAFF.

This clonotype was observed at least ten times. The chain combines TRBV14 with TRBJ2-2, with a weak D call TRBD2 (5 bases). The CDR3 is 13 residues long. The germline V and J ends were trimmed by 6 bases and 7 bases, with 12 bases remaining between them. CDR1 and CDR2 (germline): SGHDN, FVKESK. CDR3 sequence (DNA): TGTGCCAGCAGTGCCAGCGGATACGGGGAGCTGTTTTTT. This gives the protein CASSASGYGELFF.

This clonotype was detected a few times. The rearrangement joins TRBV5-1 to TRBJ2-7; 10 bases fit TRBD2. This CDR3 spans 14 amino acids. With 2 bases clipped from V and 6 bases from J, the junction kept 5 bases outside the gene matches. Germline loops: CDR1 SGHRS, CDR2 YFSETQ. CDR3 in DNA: TGCGCCAGCAGCTTAGTAGCGGGAGGCGGCGAGCAGTACTTC. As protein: CASSLVAGGGEQYF.

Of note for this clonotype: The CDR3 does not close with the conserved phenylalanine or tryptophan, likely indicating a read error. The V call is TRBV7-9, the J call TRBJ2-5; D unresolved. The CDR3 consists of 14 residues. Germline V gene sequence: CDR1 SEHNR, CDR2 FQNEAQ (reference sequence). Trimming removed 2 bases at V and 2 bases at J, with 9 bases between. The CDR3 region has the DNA TGTGCCAGCAGCTTACGTGCCAGGCAAGAGACCCAGTACTTA. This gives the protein CASSLRARQETQYL.

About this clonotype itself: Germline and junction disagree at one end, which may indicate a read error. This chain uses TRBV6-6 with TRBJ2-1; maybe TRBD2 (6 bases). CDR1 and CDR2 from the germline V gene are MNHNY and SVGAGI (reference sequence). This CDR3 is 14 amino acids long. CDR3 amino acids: CASTHGSSYNEQLF. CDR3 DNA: TGTGCCAGCACCCACGGGAGTTCCTACAATGAGCAGTTATTC.

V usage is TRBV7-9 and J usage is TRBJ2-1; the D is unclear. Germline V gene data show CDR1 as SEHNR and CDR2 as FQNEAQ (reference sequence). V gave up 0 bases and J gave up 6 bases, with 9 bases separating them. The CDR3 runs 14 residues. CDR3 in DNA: TGTGCCAGCAGCTTAGCGGGGTCTCGCAATGAGCAGTTCTTC. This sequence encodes CASSLAGSRNEQFF.

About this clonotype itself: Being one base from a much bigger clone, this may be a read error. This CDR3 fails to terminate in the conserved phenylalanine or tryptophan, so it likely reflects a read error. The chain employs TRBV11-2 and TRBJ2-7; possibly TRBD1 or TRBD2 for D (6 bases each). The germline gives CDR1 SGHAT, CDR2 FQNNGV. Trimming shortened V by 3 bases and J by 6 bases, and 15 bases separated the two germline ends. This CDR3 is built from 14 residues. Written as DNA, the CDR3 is TGTGCCAGCAGCTTGCTTGGGGGGCAGGGCGAGCAGTACCTC. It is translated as CASSLLGGQGEQYL.

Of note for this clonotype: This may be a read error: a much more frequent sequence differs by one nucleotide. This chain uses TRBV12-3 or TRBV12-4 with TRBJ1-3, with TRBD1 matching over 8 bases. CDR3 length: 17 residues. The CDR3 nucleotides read TGTGCCGGCAGACGTACACCCGGGACAGGAACTGGAAACACCATATATTTT. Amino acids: CAGRRTPGTGTGNTIYF.

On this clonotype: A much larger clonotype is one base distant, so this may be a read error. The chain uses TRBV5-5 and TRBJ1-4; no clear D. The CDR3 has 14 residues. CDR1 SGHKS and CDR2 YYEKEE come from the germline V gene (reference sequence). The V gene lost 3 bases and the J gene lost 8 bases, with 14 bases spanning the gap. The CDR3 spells CASSSLSQSEKLFF. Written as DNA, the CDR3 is TGTGCCAGCAGCTCGCTGTCTCAGTCGGAAAAACTGTTTTTT.

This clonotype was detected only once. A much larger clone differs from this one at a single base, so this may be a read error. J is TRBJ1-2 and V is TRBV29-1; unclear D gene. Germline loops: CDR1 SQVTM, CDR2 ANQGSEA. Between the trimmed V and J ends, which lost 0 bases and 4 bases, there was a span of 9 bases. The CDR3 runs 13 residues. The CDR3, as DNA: TGCAGCGTTGAAGACACACATGGCTATGGCTACACCTTC. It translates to CSVEDTHGYGYTF.

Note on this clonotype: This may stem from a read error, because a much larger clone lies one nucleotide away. CDR3 sequence reads: CASSLEWATSGRSTDTQYF. The CDR3 nucleotides read TGCGCCAGCAGCTTGGAATGGGCGACTAGCGGGAGGTCCACAGATACGCAGTATTTT. This chain uses TRBV5-1 with TRBJ2-3; 13 positions agree with TRBD2. J lost 2 bases, V lost 0 bases, and 9 bases had no gene match. CDR1 and CDR2 from the germline V gene are SGHRS and YFSETQ. The CDR3 is made up of 19 amino acids.

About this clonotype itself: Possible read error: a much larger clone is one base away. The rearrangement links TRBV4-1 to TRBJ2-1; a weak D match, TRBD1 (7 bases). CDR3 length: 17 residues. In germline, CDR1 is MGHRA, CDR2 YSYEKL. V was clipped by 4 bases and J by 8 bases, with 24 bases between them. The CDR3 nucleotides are TGCGCCAGCAGCCTAGATAAGGGGGACAGCTGGGAGGATGAGCAGTTCTTC. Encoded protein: CASSLDKGDSWEDEQFF.

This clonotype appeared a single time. In nucleotides, the CDR3 is TGTGCCAGCAGCTTAGGTCGGGGTAAGTGGGATGTAGATGAGCAGTTCTTC. Its translation is CASSLGRGKWDVDEQFF. The chain combines TRBV11-3 with TRBJ2-1; tentatively, D is TRBD2 (5 bases). The V gene's germline CDR1 is SGHNT and CDR2 YENEEA. The ends were cut back, 1 base at V and 8 bases at J, with 21 bases in the middle. CDR3 length equals 17 residues.

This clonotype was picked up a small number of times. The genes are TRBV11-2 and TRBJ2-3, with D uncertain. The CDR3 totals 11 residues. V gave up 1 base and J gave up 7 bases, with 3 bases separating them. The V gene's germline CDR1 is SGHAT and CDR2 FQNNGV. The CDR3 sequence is CASSLGYTQYF. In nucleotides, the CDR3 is TGTGCCAGCAGCTTAGGTTATACGCAGTATTTT.

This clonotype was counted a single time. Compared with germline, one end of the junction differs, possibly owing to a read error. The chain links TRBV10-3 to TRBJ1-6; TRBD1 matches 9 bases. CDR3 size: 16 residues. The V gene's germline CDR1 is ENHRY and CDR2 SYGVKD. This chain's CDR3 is CAISETGGAGNSALHF. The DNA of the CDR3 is TGTGCCATCAGCGAGACAGGGGGTGCAGGCAATTCAGCCCTCCACTTT.

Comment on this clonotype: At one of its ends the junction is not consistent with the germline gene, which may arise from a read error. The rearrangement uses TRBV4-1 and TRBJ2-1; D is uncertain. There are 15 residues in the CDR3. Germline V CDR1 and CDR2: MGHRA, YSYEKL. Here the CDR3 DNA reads TGCACCAGCAGCCCCATGGCTCGTTCCAACAATGAGCAGTTCTTC. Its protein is CTSSPMARSNNEQFF.

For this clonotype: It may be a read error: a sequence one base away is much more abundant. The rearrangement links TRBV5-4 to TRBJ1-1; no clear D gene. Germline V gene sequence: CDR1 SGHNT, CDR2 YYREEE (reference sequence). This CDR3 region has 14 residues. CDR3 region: CAGSTFTENTEAFF. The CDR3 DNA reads TGTGCCGGCAGCACCTTTACAGAGAACACTGAAGCTTTCTTT. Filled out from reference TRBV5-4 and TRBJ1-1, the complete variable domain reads ETGVTQSPTHLIKTRGQQVTLRCSSQSGHNTVSWYQQALGQGPQFIFQYYREEENGRGNFPPRFSGLQFPNYSSELNVNALELDDSALYLCAGSTFTENTEAFFGQGTRLTVV.

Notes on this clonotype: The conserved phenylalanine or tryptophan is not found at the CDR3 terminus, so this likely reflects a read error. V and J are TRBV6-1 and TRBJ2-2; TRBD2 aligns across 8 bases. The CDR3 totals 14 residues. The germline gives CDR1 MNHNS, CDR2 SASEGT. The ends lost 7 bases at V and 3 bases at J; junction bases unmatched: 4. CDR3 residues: CASTNGRDTGELFS. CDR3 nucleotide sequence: TGTGCCAGCACTAACGGGAGGGACACCGGGGAGCTGTTTTCT.

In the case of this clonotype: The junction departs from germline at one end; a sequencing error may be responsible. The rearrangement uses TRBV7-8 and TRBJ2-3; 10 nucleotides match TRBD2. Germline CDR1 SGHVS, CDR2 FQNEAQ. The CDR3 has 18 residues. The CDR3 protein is CVSSPLAGGPYGRNRQYF. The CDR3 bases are TGTGTCAGCAGCCCTTTAGCGGGAGGCCCATACGGCAGGAATAGGCAGTATTTT.

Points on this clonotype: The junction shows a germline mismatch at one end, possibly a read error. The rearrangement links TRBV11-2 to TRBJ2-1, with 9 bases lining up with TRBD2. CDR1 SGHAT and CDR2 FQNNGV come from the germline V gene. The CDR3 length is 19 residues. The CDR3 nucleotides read TGTGACAGCAGCTTAGCCGGAGCGGGAGGCCGGCGGTGGTCGGTCGGGCAGTTCTTC. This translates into CDSSLAGAGGRRWSVGQFF.